The TCR beta chain described here comes from a study of blood T cell repertoires in COVID-19. The wider study: The United States, Italy and Spain provided the acute and convalescent COVID-19 samples. From T cells, B-cell-depleted T cells, or PBMCs came the material, which was cDNA or gDNA.

Trimming removed 5 bases at V and 5 bases at J, with 19 bases between. The germline CDR1 and CDR2 sequences are SGHTA and FQGTGA. The CDR3 runs to 15 residues. In the authors' workflow: Estimated nucleated cell counts came from reference gene primer amplification. Profiling relied on immunoSEQ multiplex PCR, and the TCRdb table lists in-frame clones only, not all of them. Clone size and the V and J calls come from that table; the DNA yielded D and trimming. The sample carries tens of thousands of clones, about three quarters recorded once. The sequencing sample was made of peripheral blood. The sequence was obtained from a man aged 70 or older with acute or convalescent COVID-19. V is TRBV7-3 and J is TRBJ2-7; D might be TRBD2 (7 bases). The CDR3 DNA follows: TGTGCCAGCAGCCCTATGGACGGGGGGCTTCACGAGCAGTACTTC. Its protein is CASSPMDGGLHEQYF.